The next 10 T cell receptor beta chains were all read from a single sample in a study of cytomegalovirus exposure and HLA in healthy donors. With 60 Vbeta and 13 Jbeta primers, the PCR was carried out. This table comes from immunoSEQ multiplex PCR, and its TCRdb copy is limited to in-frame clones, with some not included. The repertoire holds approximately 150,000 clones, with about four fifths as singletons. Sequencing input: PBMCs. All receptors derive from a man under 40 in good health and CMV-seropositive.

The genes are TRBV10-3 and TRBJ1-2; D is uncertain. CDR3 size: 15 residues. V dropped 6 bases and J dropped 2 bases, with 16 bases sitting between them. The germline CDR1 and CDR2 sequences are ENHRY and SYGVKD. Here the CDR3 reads CAISDPPGGNYGYTF. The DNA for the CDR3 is TGTGCCATCAGCGACCCCCCGGGTGGGAACTATGGCTACACCTTC.

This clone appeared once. This chain's CDR3 is CASSISGTGVNSPLHF. The DNA for the CDR3 is TGTGCCAGTAGTATCAGCGGGACAGGGGTCAATTCACCCCTCCACTTT. This chain joins TRBV19 and TRBJ1-6, with TRBD1 matching 10 bases. The CDR3 extends over 16 amino acids. Germline V lookup: CDR1 LNHDA, CDR2 SQIVND (reference sequence). The J segment lost 7 bases and the V segment lost 3 bases, leaving 6 bases of the junction unmatched. The entire variable domain, with the rest obtained from reference TRBV19 and TRBJ1-6, is as follows: DGGITQSPKYLFRKEGQNVTLSCEQNLNHDAMYWYRQDPGQGLRLIYYSQIVNDFQKGDIAEGYSVSREKKESFPLTVTSAQKNPTAFYLCASSISGTGVNSPLHFGNGTRLTVT.

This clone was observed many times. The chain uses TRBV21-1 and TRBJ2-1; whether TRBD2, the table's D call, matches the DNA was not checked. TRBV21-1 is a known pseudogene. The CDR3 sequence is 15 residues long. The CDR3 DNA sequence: TGTGCCAGCAGAGGCGGGGGAAGCTCCTACAATGAGCAGTTCTTC. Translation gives CASRGGGSSYNEQFF.

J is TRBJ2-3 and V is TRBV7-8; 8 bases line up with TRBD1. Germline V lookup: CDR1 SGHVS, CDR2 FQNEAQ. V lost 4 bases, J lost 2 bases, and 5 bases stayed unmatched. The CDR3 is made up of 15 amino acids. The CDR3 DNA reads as TGTGCCAGCAGCTGGGGACAGGTGATCACAGATACGCAGTATTTT. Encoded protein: CASSWGQVITDTQYF. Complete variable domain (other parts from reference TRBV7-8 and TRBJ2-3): GAGVSQSPRYKVAKRGQDVALRCDPISGHVSLFWYQQALGQGPEFLTYFQNEAQLDKSGLPSDRFFAERPEGSVSTLKIQRTQQEDSAVYLCASSWGQVITDTQYFGPGTRLTVL.

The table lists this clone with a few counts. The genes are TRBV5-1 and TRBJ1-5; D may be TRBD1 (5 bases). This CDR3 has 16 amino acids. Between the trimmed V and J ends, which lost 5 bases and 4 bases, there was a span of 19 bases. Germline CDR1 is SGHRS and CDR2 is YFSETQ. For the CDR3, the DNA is TGCGCCAGCAGTGTAAGCCCGGGGGGGTCTAATCAGCCCCAGCATTTT. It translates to CASSVSPGGSNQPQHF.

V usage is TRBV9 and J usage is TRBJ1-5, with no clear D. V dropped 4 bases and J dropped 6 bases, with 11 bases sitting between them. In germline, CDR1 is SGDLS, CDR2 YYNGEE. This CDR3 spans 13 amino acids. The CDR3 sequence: CASSPEGVQPQHF. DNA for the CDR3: TGTGCCAGCAGCCCCGAGGGAGTTCAGCCCCAGCATTTT.

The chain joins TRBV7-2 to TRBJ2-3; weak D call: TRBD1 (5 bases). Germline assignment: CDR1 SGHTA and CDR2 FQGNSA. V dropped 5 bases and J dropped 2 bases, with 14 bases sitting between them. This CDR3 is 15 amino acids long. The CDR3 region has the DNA TGTGCCAGCAGCACCGTAGCCAGGGCCACAGATACGCAGTATTTT. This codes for CASSTVARATDTQYF.

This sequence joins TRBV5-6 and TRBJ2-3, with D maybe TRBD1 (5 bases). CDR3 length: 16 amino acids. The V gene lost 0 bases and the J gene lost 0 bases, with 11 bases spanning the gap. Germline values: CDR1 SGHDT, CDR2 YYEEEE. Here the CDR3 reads CASSLDRQPSTDTQYF. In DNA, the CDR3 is TGTGCCAGCAGCTTGGACAGGCAACCTAGCACAGATACGCAGTATTTT.

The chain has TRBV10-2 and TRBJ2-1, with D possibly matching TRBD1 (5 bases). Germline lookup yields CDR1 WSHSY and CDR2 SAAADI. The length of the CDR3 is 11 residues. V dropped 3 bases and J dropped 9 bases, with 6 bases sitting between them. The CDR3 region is CASSEQAEQFF. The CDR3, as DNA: TGCGCCAGCAGTGAACAGGCTGAGCAGTTCTTC.

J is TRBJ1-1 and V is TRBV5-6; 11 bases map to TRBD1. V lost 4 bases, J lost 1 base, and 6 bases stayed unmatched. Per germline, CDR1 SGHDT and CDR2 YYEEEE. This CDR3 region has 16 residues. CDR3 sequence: CASSPGQGVGNTEAFF. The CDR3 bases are TGTGCCAGCAGCCCGGGACAGGGGGTGGGGAACACTGAAGCTTTCTTT. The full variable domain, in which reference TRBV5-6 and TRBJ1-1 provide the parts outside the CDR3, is DAGVTQSPTHLIKTRGQQVTLRCSPKSGHDTVSWYQQALGQGPQFIFQYYEEEERQRGNFPDRFSGHQFPNYSSELNVNALLLGDSALYLCASSPGQGVGNTEAFFGQGTRLTVV.